This T cell receptor beta chain was sequenced for a study of T cell repertoires in cytomegalovirus infection. Study in general: Signatures in public TCR beta sequences pointed to both CMV infection and matching HLA type.

Study-wide points: HLA-C-restricted TCR beta clonotypes specific for CMV led the ex vivo response.

TCRdb redid the calling of the reads with MiXCR, one entry per CDR3 protein. The profile shows under 850,000 distinct CDR3 sequences, roughly 30% of them singletons. Only a few counts were recorded for this clonotype. The antigen is undetermined. The germline CDR1 and CDR2 sequences are LNHDA and SQIVND (reference sequence). CDR3 length equals 13 residues. Trimming took 4 bases from V and 9 from J, leaving 13 bases between them. The V and J genes are TRBV19 and TRBJ1-5; D is perhaps TRBD1 (6 bases). This specimen was cultured PBMCs, taken from culture after CMV antigen stimulation. The sequence was obtained from a human donor in good health (CMV status not recorded). Some clones in this sample may be carry-over from other donors' samples. The DNA for the CDR3 is TGTGCCAGTAGTACCCTCTCACAGGGGCCCCAGCATTTT. Its translation is CASSTLSQGPQHF.